This T cell receptor beta chain was profiled in a study of cytomegalovirus exposure and HLA in healthy donors. Study context: The same platform as the approximately 730 first-cohort repertoires was used for the 120 validation repertoires, a later analysis reported.

Broader study findings: The study designated 164 TCR beta chains cytomegalovirus-associated.

The table came from immunoSEQ multiplex PCR; TCRdb's copy has only in-frame clones and leaves some out. The table lists 200,000 or so clones, approximately 82% of them singletons, with roughly 6% in the top ten. CDR1 SGDLS and CDR2 YYNGEE come from the germline V gene. The CDR3 length is 15 residues. Trimming shortened V by 2 bases and J by 0 bases, and 9 bases separated the two germline ends. In its sample, this clone was seen a few times. Its antigen is currently unknown. The sequence came from a woman aged 18-30 years in good health and CMV-seronegative. The V gene is TRBV9, the J gene TRBJ1-5; D is unclear. The sample taken for sequencing was PBMCs. CDR3 DNA sequence: TGTGCCAGCAGCGTTAGCCCTTATAGCAATCAGCCCCAGCATTTT. Its protein product is CASSVSPYSNQPQHF.